Listed below are T cell receptor beta chains from one sample, sequenced in a study of cytomegalovirus exposure and HLA in healthy donors. TCRdb keeps only in-frame clones here, not all; method: immunoSEQ multiplex PCR. The sample carries approximately 200,000 clones, 75% to 85% recorded once. The sample consisted of PBMCs. Source of these receptors: a woman between 45 and 65 years old in good health and CMV-seronegative. Each CDR3 is given with its conserved first and last residue. D genes are given only for firm matches. Not all rows give a size; the values are once, few, many and, for expanded clones, a class.

V,size,J,D,CDR3,DNA
TRBV2,.,TRBJ2-7,.,CASSRQEAYEQYF,TGTGCCAGCAGTAGACAGGAGGCCTACGAGCAGTACTTC
TRBV28,few,TRBJ1-2,TRBD1,CASRYGQDYGYTF,TGTGCCAGCAGATATGGACAGGACTATGGCTACACCTTC
TRBV6-5,.,TRBJ1-1,TRBD1,CASSSDRALNTEAFF,TGTGCCAGCAGTTCGGACAGGGCTTTGAACACTGAAGCTTTCTTT
TRBV30,once,TRBJ2-1,TRBD2,CAWSRLADYNEQFF,TGTGCCTGGAGTAGGCTAGCGGACTACAATGAGCAGTTCTTC
TRBV7-9,.,TRBJ2-1,.,CSSSPDRNEQFF,TGTTCCAGCAGCCCCGACAGGAATGAGCAGTTCTTC
TRBV7-8,once,TRBJ1-4,.,CASSLALAGMGTNEKLFF,TGTGCCAGCAGCTTAGCCCTTGCAGGGATGGGGACTAATGAAAAACTGTTTTTT
TRBV10-2,.,TRBJ2-2,.,CASSVGTSNTGELFF,TGCGCCAGCAGTGTCGGGACATCGAACACCGGGGAGCTGTTTTTT
TRBV5-8,few,TRBJ1-5,TRBD1,CASRETGGPNQPQHF,TGTGCCAGCAGAGAGACAGGGGGACCCAATCAGCCCCAGCATTTT
TRBV30,once,TRBJ2-5,.,CAWRGGPKETQYF,TGTGCCTGGAGAGGGGGACCCAAAGAGACCCAGTACTTC
TRBV18,.,TRBJ1-1,TRBD1,CASSQDRADTEAFF,TGTGCCAGCTCACAGGACAGGGCTGACACTGAAGCTTTCTTT
TRBV6-1,.,TRBJ2-3,.,CASERETTDTQYF,TGTGCCAGTGAACGGGAGACCACAGATACGCAGTATTTT
TRBV30,.,TRBJ2-7,TRBD2,CAWSGGRIYEQYF,TGTGCCTGGAGTGGCGGGAGAATCTACGAGCAGTACTTC
TRBV27,.,TRBJ2-1,TRBD2,CASSHTRFSGIPNPSSYNEQFF,TGTGCCAGCAGCCACACGAGGTTCAGCGGGATTCCCAATCCAAGCTCCTACAATGAGCAGTTCTTC
TRBV27,.,TRBJ1-6,.,CASSHEASSYNSPLHF,TGTGCCAGCAGTCATGAGGCTAGCTCCTATAATTCACCCCTCCACTTT
TRBV6-4,.,TRBJ2-1,TRBD2,CASKVASGTNEQFF,TGTGCCAGCAAGGTCGCTAGCGGAACCAATGAGCAGTTCTTC
TRBV27,.,TRBJ2-1,.,CASSLMLGDYGQFF,TGTGCCAGCAGTTTGATGTTGGGAGACTATGGGCAGTTCTTC
TRBV30,.,TRBJ1-3,.,CAWKSAGNTIYF,TGTGCCTGGAAATCAGCTGGAAACACCATATATTTT
TRBV28,few,TRBJ2-1,TRBD2,CASSLGTSGNNEQFF,TGTGCCAGCAGTTTAGGCACTAGCGGGAACAATGAGCAGTTCTTC
TRBV7-2,.,TRBJ1-1,.,CASSPWGVGTEAFF,TGTGCCAGCAGCCCATGGGGGGTAGGGACTGAAGCTTTCTTT
TRBV6-1,.,TRBJ2-5,.,CASSEFRQDGGETQYF,TGTGCCAGCAGTGAATTTCGGCAGGACGGAGGAGAGACCCAGTACTTC
TRBV7-8,.,TRBJ2-7,TRBD2,CASSLVGRGAYEQYF,TGTGCCAGCAGCTTAGTGGGACGGGGGGCCTACGAGCAGTACTTC
TRBV7-9,.,TRBJ2-3,.,CASSLLTDTQYF,TGTGCCAGCAGCCTACTTACAGATACGCAGTATTTT
TRBV18,.,TRBJ2-3,.,CASSPSRSTDTQYF,TGTGCCAGCTCACCATCCAGGTCCACAGATACGCAGTATTTT
TRBV18,.,TRBJ1-2,.,CASSRDSQSNYGYTF,TGTGCCAGCTCCCGGGACTCCCAGTCTAACTATGGCTACACCTTC
TRBV29-1,.,TRBJ2-7,TRBD2,CSVEGLAGEPSYEQYF,TGCAGCGTTGAAGGACTAGCGGGAGAGCCTTCCTACGAGCAGTACTTC
TRBV9,.,TRBJ2-3,TRBD2,CASMGGLAGVESTDTQYF,TGTGCCAGCATGGGAGGACTAGCGGGAGTGGAAAGCACAGATACGCAGTATTTT
TRBV10-2,.,TRBJ2-7,TRBD1,CASSEPGQSSYEQYF,TGCGCCAGCAGTGAGCCGGGACAGTCCTCCTACGAGCAGTACTTC
TRBV7-9,.,TRBJ2-1,TRBD1,CASTRQGSYNEQFF,TGTGCCAGCACCCGACAGGGCTCCTACAATGAGCAGTTCTTC
TRBV25-1,.,TRBJ1-5,TRBD1,CASSDGTGNQPQHF,TGTGCCAGCAGTGATGGGACAGGAAATCAGCCCCAGCATTTT
TRBV18,.,TRBJ2-5,TRBD2,CASSQGLQETQYF,TGTGCCAGCTCACAGGGACTACAAGAGACCCAGTACTTC
TRBV2,.,TRBJ2-7,.,CASIPLLAPRSTTSYEQYF,TGTGCCAGCATTCCACTTCTCGCTCCCAGGTCAACCACCTCCTACGAGCAGTACTTC
TRBV27,.,TRBJ2-1,.,CASSLNSPQDEQFF,TGTGCCAGCAGTTTAAATTCCCCTCAGGATGAGCAGTTCTTC
TRBV5-1,.,TRBJ2-3,.,CASSGGDITDTQYF,TGCGCCAGCAGCGGGGGGGACATCACAGATACGCAGTATTTT
TRBV5-1,.,TRBJ2-3,TRBD2,CASSRVSGGTDTQYF,TGCGCCAGCAGCCGAGTTAGCGGGGGCACAGATACGCAGTATTTT
TRBV5-5,.,TRBJ2-7,.,CASSLASDTAYEQYF,TGTGCCAGCAGCTTGGCGAGTGACACCGCCTACGAGCAGTACTTC
TRBV28,.,TRBJ2-1,TRBD2,CASSPRTAGKYEQFF,TGTGCCAGCAGTCCTCGAACAGCGGGAAAGTATGAGCAGTTCTTC
TRBV28,.,TRBJ1-4,.,CASSSPWASNEKLFF,TGTGCCAGCAGTTCCCCATGGGCATCTAATGAAAAACTGTTTTTT
TRBV30,.,TRBJ2-1,TRBD2,CAWSVPSGSGDEQFF,TGTGCCTGGAGTGTCCCTAGCGGGAGTGGTGATGAGCAGTTCTTC
TRBV27,.,TRBJ2-7,TRBD2,CASSRTNGLARYEQYF,TGTGCCAGCAGTCGGACAAACGGACTAGCTAGGTACGAGCAGTACTTC
TRBV7-2,.,TRBJ2-7,.,CASGGLPLYEQYF,TGTGCCAGCGGGGGGTTACCTCTCTACGAGCAGTACTTC
TRBV19,.,TRBJ2-6,TRBD1,CAARDRGSTGANVLTF,TGTGCCGCTAGGGACAGGGGGTCCACTGGGGCCAACGTCCTGACTTTC
TRBV6-1,few,TRBJ2-7,.,CASSEDRGLSYEQYF,TGTGCCAGCAGTGAAGATAGGGGGTTGTCCTACGAGCAGTACTTC
TRBV27,.,TRBJ2-6,TRBD2,CASSSGGTGANVLTF,TGTGCCAGCAGCTCGGGGGGGACTGGGGCCAACGTCCTGACTTTC
TRBV28,few,TRBJ2-3,TRBD1,CASSLSPGTGTDTQYF,TGTGCCAGCAGTTTAAGCCCCGGGACAGGGACAGATACGCAGTATTTT